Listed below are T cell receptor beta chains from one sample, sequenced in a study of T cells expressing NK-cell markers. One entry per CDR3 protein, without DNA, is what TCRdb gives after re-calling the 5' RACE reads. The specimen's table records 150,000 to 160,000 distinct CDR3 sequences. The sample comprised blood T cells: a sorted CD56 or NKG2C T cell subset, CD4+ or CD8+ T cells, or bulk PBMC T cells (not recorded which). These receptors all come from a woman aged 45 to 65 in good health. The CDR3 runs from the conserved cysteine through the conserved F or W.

CDR3aa: CSARSGRAAEQFF
v_gene: TRBV20-1
j_gene: TRBJ2-1

CDR3aa: CSARAEWGQLNEQYF
v_gene: TRBV20-1
j_gene: TRBJ2-7

CDR3aa: CASSRKQGVETQYF
v_gene: TRBV11-2
j_gene: TRBJ2-5

CDR3aa: CASSLPEQDTQYF
v_gene: TRBV27
j_gene: TRBJ2-3

CDR3aa: CATSPAGGTGELFF
v_gene: TRBV24-1
j_gene: TRBJ2-2

CDR3aa: CASSFTAGTSGSQDEQFF
v_gene: TRBV11-1
j_gene: TRBJ2-1

CDR3aa: CASSPTSGEETQYF
v_gene: TRBV14
j_gene: TRBJ2-5

CDR3aa: CATSEENYGYTF
v_gene: TRBV24-1
j_gene: TRBJ1-2

CDR3aa: CASSSDGRSYNEQFF
v_gene: TRBV27
j_gene: TRBJ2-1

CDR3aa: CASSLWMGNTEAFF
v_gene: TRBV5-6
j_gene: TRBJ1-1

CDR3aa: CASRPSGMETQYF
v_gene: TRBV12-3/TRBV12-4
j_gene: TRBJ2-5

CDR3aa: CATSDLQADTGELFF
v_gene: TRBV24-1
j_gene: TRBJ2-2

CDR3aa: CASSLEVGSDEQYF
v_gene: TRBV7-6
j_gene: TRBJ2-7

CDR3aa: CASSLRLAGGPGFF
v_gene: TRBV28
j_gene: TRBJ2-1

CDR3aa: CASSRRGTGQETQYF
v_gene: TRBV27
j_gene: TRBJ2-5

CDR3aa: CASSGRSGELFF
v_gene: TRBV5-5
j_gene: TRBJ2-2

CDR3aa: CASSLLPGLAAADGELFF
v_gene: TRBV6-1
j_gene: TRBJ2-2

CDR3aa: CASSPTGGRLFYGYTF
v_gene: TRBV27
j_gene: TRBJ1-2

CDR3aa: CASSQGGGASSYEQYF
v_gene: TRBV3-1
j_gene: TRBJ2-7

CDR3aa: CASAAPGLAGEETQYF
v_gene: TRBV2
j_gene: TRBJ2-5

CDR3aa: CSAPNEGGTQYF
v_gene: TRBV20-1
j_gene: TRBJ2-5

CDR3aa: CAAGDPGELFF
v_gene: TRBV24-1
j_gene: TRBJ2-2

CDR3aa: CASSLFHGEGYTF
v_gene: TRBV7-9
j_gene: TRBJ1-2